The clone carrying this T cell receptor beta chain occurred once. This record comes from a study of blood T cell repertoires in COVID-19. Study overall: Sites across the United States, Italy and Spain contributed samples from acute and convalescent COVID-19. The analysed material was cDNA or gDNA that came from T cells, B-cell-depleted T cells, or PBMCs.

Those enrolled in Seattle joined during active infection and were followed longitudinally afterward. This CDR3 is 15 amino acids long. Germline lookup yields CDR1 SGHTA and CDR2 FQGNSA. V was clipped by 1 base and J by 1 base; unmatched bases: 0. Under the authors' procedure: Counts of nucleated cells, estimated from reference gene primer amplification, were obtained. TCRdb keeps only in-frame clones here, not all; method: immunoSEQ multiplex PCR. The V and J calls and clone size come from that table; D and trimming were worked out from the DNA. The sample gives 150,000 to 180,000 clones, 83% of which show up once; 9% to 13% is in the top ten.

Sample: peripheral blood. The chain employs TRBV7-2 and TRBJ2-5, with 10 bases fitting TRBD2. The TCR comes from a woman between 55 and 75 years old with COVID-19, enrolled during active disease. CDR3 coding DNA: TGTGCCAGCAGCTTAGGGACTAGCGGCCAAGAGACCCAGTACTTC. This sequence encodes CASSLGTSGQETQYF.